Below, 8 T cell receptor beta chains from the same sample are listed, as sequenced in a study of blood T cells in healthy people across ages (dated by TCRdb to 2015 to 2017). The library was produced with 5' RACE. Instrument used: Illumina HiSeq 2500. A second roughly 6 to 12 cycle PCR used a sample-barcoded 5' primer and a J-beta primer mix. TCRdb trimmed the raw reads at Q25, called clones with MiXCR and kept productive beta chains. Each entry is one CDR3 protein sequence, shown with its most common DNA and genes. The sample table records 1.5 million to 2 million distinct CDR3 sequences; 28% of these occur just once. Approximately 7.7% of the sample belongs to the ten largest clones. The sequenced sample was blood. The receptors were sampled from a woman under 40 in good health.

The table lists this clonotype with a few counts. In DNA, the CDR3 is TGTGCCAGCAGCTTCGTTAAGATTGAGTCGGACGAGCAGTACTTC. Translated: CASSFVKIESDEQYF. The chain joins TRBV7-9 to TRBJ2-7; D gene ambiguous. V gave up 3 bases and J gave up 5 bases, with 17 bases separating them. The CDR3 spans 15 residues. Germline CDR1 SEHNR, CDR2 FQNEAQ (reference sequence).

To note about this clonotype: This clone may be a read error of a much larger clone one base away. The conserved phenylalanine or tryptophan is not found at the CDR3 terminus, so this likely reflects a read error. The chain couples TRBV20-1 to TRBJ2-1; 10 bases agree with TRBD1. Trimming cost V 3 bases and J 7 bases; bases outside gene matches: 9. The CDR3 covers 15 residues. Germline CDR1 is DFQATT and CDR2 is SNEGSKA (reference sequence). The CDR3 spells CSASGGGQGGNEQFL. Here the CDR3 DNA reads TGCAGTGCTAGTGGTGGTGGACAGGGGGGAAATGAGCAGTTCTTA.

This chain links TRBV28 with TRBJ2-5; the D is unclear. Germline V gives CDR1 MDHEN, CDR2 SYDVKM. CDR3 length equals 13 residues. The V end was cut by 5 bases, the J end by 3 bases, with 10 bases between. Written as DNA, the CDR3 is TGTGCCAGCAGTCCGACTTCCGAAGAGACCCAGTACTTC. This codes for CASSPTSEETQYF.

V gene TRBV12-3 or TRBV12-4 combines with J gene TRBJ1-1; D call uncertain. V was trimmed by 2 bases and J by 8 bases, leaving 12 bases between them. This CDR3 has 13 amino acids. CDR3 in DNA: TGTGCCAGCAGTTTACCAGCTCAAGCAGAAGCTTTCTTT. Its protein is CASSLPAQAEAFF.

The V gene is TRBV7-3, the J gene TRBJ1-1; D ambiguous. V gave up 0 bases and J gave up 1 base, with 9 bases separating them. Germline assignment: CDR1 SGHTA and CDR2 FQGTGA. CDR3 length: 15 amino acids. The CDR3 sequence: CASSLTSVRNTEAFF. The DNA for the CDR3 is TGTGCCAGCAGCTTAACAAGCGTCAGGAACACTGAAGCTTTCTTT.

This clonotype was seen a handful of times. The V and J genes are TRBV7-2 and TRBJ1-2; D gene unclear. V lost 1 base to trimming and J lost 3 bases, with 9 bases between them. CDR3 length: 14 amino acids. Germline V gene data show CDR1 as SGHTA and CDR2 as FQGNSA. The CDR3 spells CASSLGPKDYGYTF. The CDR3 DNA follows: TGTGCCAGCAGCTTAGGACCAAAGGACTATGGCTACACCTTC.

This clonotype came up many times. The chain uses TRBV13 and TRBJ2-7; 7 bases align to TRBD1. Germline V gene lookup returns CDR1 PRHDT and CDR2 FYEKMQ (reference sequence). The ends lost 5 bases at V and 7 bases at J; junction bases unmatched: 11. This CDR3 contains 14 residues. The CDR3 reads CASSPRQGWWEQYF. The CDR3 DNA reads TGTGCCAGCAGCCCCAGACAGGGTTGGTGGGAGCAGTACTTC.

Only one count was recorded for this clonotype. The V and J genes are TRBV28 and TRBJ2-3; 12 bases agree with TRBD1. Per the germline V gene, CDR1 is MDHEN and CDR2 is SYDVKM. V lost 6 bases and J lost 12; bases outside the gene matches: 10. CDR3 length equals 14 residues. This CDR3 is CASRSGTGGGTQYF. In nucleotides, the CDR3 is TGTGCCAGCAGATCCGGGACAGGGGGCGGTACACAGTATTTT.